A selection of T cell receptor beta chains follows, all from one sample in a study of T cell repertoires in cytomegalovirus infection. TCRdb passed the reads through MiXCR, listing each CDR3 protein once. The table lists around 260,000 distinct CDR3 sequences, 20% to 30% of them singletons. The sample taken for sequencing was PBMCs. These receptors were collected from a human donor in good health (CMV status not recorded). Some clones in this sample may be carry-over from other donors' samples. The CDR3 runs from the conserved cysteine through the conserved F or W. The D gene is left open where the match is weak. Rows may omit the clone size; those that give it use once, few, many or a size class.

TRBV24-1,TRBJ1-2,few,-,CATSDGTEGGYTF,TGTGCCACCAGTGATGGAACCGAGGGTGGCTACACCTTC
TRBV7-9,TRBJ1-1,-,-,CASSLAGRGTQLGAFF,TGTGCCAGCAGCTTAGCGGGGCGGGGGACCCAACTTGGAGCTTTCTTT
TRBV19,TRBJ1-1,few,-,CASSIASVANTEAFF,TGTGCCAGTAGTATAGCTTCTGTAGCAAACACTGAAGCTTTCTTT
TRBV11-2,TRBJ2-3,-,TRBD2,CASSHGTSGRDHTQYF,TGTGCCAGCAGCCACGGGACTAGCGGGAGGGACCATACGCAGTATTTT
TRBV10-3,TRBJ2-5,-,-,CAISPARQGDGETQYF,TGTGCCATCAGTCCCGCCCGGCAGGGTGACGGGGAGACCCAGTACTTC
TRBV24-1,TRBJ2-3,many,TRBD2,CATSDPSGGGTDTQYF,TGTGCCACCAGTGATCCTAGCGGGGGGGGCACAGATACGCAGTATTTT
TRBV10-3,TRBJ2-5,-,TRBD2,CAISGLAGEETQYF,TGTGCCATCAGTGGACTAGCGGGGGAAGAGACCCAGTACTTC
TRBV20-1,TRBJ1-4,few,-,CSARDRGWSNEKLFF,TGCAGTGCTAGAGACAGGGGCTGGTCTAATGAAAAACTGTTTTTT
TRBV28,TRBJ2-7,-,-,CASSLLGLVEQYF,TGTGCCAGCAGTTTACTGGGATTGGTCGAGCAGTACTTC
TRBV7-2,TRBJ2-1,few,TRBD2,CASSFPAGSYNEQFF,TGTGCCAGCAGCTTTCCAGCGGGATCGTACAATGAGCAGTTCTTC
TRBV6-1,TRBJ2-1,few,TRBD2,CASSEYEGRGTSNYNEQFF,TGTGCCAGCAGTGAATACGAGGGGCGAGGGACTAGCAACTACAATGAGCAGTTCTTC
TRBV7-2,TRBJ2-1,many,-,CASSLVGSFSYNEQFF,TGTGCCAGCAGCTTAGTAGGGTCTTTCTCCTACAATGAGCAGTTCTTC
TRBV5-1,TRBJ1-2,-,-,CASSLPGQTDGYTF,TGCGCCAGCAGCCTCCCCGGACAGACGGATGGCTACACCTTC
TRBV20-1,TRBJ1-6,-,-,CSAGSNRRSYNSPLHF,TGCAGTGCAGGATCAAACCGGAGGTCCTATAATTCACCCCTCCACTTT
TRBV20-1,TRBJ1-5,few,-,CKPQCQPQHF,TGCAAACCGCAGTGTCAGCCCCAGCATTTT
TRBV28,TRBJ1-1,many,TRBD1,CASGWTGVGHTEAFF,TGTGCCAGCGGCTGGACAGGGGTTGGGCACACTGAAGCTTTCTTT
TRBV15,TRBJ1-5,many,-,CATSRDGGNQPQHF,TGTGCCACCAGCAGAGATGGAGGGAATCAGCCCCAGCATTTT
TRBV28,TRBJ2-5,-,TRBD1,CASSPLTGPGETQYF,TGTGCCAGCAGTCCCTTGACAGGGCCGGGGGAGACCCAGTACTTC
TRBV5-1,TRBJ1-2,few,-,CASSPPVGPGGYTF,TGCGCCAGCAGCCCGCCCGTGGGGCCTGGTGGCTACACCTTC
TRBV2,TRBJ2-3,many,TRBD2,CASSEAGGDTDTQYF,TGTGCCAGCAGTGAAGCGGGGGGGGACACAGATACGCAGTATTTT
TRBV27,TRBJ1-2,-,TRBD1,CASSFRSGTGQGYTF,TGTGCCAGCAGTTTTCGATCCGGGACAGGGCAAGGCTACACCTTC
TRBV28,TRBJ2-1,-,TRBD2,CVAGVYNEQFF,TGTGTGGCGGGAGTTTACAATGAGCAGTTCTTC
TRBV27,TRBJ2-1,few,TRBD2,CATRLAGVYNEQFF,TGTGCCACCCGACTAGCGGGAGTTTACAATGAGCAGTTCTTC
TRBV6-1,TRBJ2-1,few,-,CASSEMGRALGANEQFF,TGTGCCAGCAGTGAAATGGGGCGGGCCCTCGGGGCCAATGAGCAGTTCTTC
TRBV29-1,TRBJ2-5,-,TRBD1,CSAYGQAQETQYF,TGCAGCGCTTATGGACAGGCGCAAGAGACCCAGTACTTC
TRBV7-2,TRBJ2-7,few,TRBD2,CASSLGGSLYEQYF,TGTGCCAGCAGCTTAGGCGGGAGTCTTTACGAGCAGTACTTC
TRBV28,TRBJ2-1,-,-,CASSLAMREQFF,TGTGCCAGCAGTTTGGCCATGAGGGAGCAGTTCTTC
TRBV12-3/TRBV12-4,TRBJ2-7,-,-,CASSFRGSSYEQYF,TGTGCCAGCAGTTTCCGCGGTAGCTCCTACGAGCAGTACTTC
TRBV28,TRBJ2-1,-,-,CASIWGPLQFF,TGTGCCAGCATCTGGGGGCCTCTGCAGTTCTTC
TRBV6-8,TRBJ1-2,few,TRBD1,CASSYAGQLNYGYTF,TGTGCCAGCAGTTACGCGGGACAGCTCAACTATGGCTACACCTTC
TRBV7-3,TRBJ2-3,-,-,CASSPYAGNTDTQYF,TGTGCCAGCAGCCCTTATGCGGGGAACACAGATACGCAGTATTTT
TRBV28,TRBJ1-1,few,TRBD1,CASSSQGARAFF,TGTGCCAGCAGTTCACAGGGGGCGCGGGCTTTCTTT
TRBV19,TRBJ2-7,-,-,CASTVQAGLGEQYF,TGTGCCAGTACCGTACAGGCTGGTCTTGGGGAGCAGTACTTC
TRBV7-8,TRBJ2-7,many,-,CASSKSLADREQYF,TGTGCCAGCAGCAAGTCGTTGGCTGATCGGGAGCAGTACTTC
TRBV7-2,TRBJ2-1,few,-,CASSLLRANEQFF,TGTGCCAGCAGCTTATTGCGGGCCAATGAGCAGTTCTTC
TRBV5-4,TRBJ1-1,-,-,CASTPPRTAAYTEAFF,TGTGCCAGCACCCCCCCCAGGACAGCCGCCTACACTGAAGCTTTCTTT
TRBV7-2,TRBJ1-6,-,-,CASSTPRGYNSPLHF,TGTGCCAGCAGCACCCCCCGAGGGTATAATTCACCCCTCCACTTT
TRBV12-3/TRBV12-4,TRBJ2-5,-,-,CASRQTNQETQYF,TGTGCCAGCAGGCAGACTAACCAAGAGACCCAGTACTTC
TRBV28,TRBJ1-1,-,TRBD1,CASSKERGRGTEAFF,TGTGCCAGCAGTAAAGAGAGGGGGCGCGGCACTGAAGCTTTCTTT
TRBV12-5,TRBJ2-3,-,TRBD2,CASGQGTSGRPDTQYF,TGTGCTAGTGGTCAAGGGACTAGCGGGAGACCAGATACGCAGTATTTT
TRBV7-6,TRBJ2-1,many,-,CASSLGEYNEQFF,TGTGCCAGCAGCTTAGGGGAGTACAATGAGCAGTTCTTC
TRBV2,TRBJ2-2,-,TRBD1,CASKGTVTGELFF,TGTGCCAGCAAAGGGACAGTCACCGGGGAGCTGTTTTTT
TRBV19,TRBJ2-1,-,TRBD2,CASSTHGVAGGKYNEQFF,TGTGCCAGTAGCACTCATGGGGTAGCGGGAGGGAAGTACAATGAGCAGTTCTTC
TRBV11-2,TRBJ1-1,-,-,CASSLGTGHGDEAFF,TGTGCCAGCAGCTTAGGTACGGGACACGGGGATGAAGCTTTCTTT
TRBV7-2,TRBJ2-3,many,-,CASSLYTDTQYF,TGTGCCAGCAGCTTATACACGGATACGCAGTATTTT
TRBV6-2/TRBV6-3,TRBJ2-1,few,-,CASTSTRNEQFF,TGTGCCAGCACCTCGACTAGGAATGAGCAGTTCTTC
TRBV24-1,TRBJ2-7,many,-,CATSDLTPEEQYF,TGTGCCACCAGTGATTTGACCCCTGAGGAGCAGTACTTC
TRBV2,TRBJ2-3,few,-,CASSEWGQFTDTQYF,TGTGCCAGCAGTGAATGGGGTCAGTTCACAGATACGCAGTATTTT
TRBV2,TRBJ2-1,-,TRBD2,CASMLAAGGNYNEQFF,TGTGCCAGCATGTTGGCAGCGGGAGGTAATTACAATGAGCAGTTCTTC